These 7 T cell receptor beta chains originate from one sample sequenced in a study of tissue T cells after allogeneic stem cell transplantation. Sequencing was performed with immunoSEQ multiplex PCR; in TCRdb, only in-frame clones are kept and a portion is missing. The sample has 9,500 to 10,000 clones; 60% to 70% are singletons. The sequencing here drew on tissue from the stomach, taken at autopsy. Every receptor here comes from a male donor aged 60 or over with lung cancer.

CDR3 sequence reads: CASSVEQGAGQPQHF. In nucleotides, the CDR3 is TGTGCCAGCAGTGTTGAACAGGGGGCGGGTCAGCCCCAGCATTTT. This chain connects TRBV2 to TRBJ1-5; 9 bases line up with TRBD1. Germline CDR1 and CDR2: SNHLY and FYNNEI. J was trimmed by 6 bases and V by 4 bases; bases with no gene match: 7. The CDR3 runs 15 residues.

The chain joins TRBV5-1 to TRBJ2-5; TRBD1 might be the D (6 bases). Trimming left V 0 bases short and J 4 bases short, with 16 bases between. There are 16 residues in the CDR3. Germline-derived CDR1 and CDR2 are SGHRS and YFSETQ. This chain's CDR3 is CASSLAMGAGGETQYF. The CDR3 nucleotides read TGCGCCAGCAGCTTGGCCATGGGGGCCGGAGGAGAGACCCAGTACTTC.

This sequence joins TRBV12-3 or TRBV12-4 and TRBJ1-2; D unclear. The CDR3 is made up of 13 amino acids. Trimming cost V 3 bases and J 3 bases, with 8 bases left between them. The CDR3, as DNA: TGTGCCAGCAGTTTGGCCGGGGACTATGGCTACACCTTC. Residues: CASSLAGDYGYTF.

The chain links TRBV4-3 to TRBJ2-7; 7 bases fit TRBD2. In germline, CDR1 is LGHNA, CDR2 YSLEER. This CDR3 has 15 amino acids. After removal of 3 bases from V and 0 bases from J, the junction contained 5 bases not matched to a gene. Written as DNA, the CDR3 is TGCGCCAGCAGCCAGCGACTAGCCGGCTCCTACGAGCAGTACTTC. Translation gives CASSQRLAGSYEQYF.

This clone was counted a single time. This chain uses TRBV28 with TRBJ1-5; 12 bases are a match to TRBD1. Germline-derived CDR1 and CDR2 are MDHEN and SYDVKM. CDR3 size: 16 residues. Trimming removed 6 bases from V and 9 bases from J; junction bases left unmatched: 12. The CDR3 sequence: CASRTEGGTGGRPQHF. CDR3 coding DNA: TGTGCCAGCAGGACCGAGGGCGGGACAGGGGGCCGGCCCCAGCATTTT.

The chain recombines TRBV9 with TRBJ2-5; 8 nucleotides agree with TRBD1. This CDR3 contains 14 residues. Germline V CDR1 and CDR2: SGDLS, YYNGEE. J was trimmed by 7 bases and V by 4 bases; bases with no gene match: 9. The CDR3 sequence: CASSLGTGDGTQYF. Written as DNA, the CDR3 is TGTGCCAGCAGCCTCGGGACAGGCGATGGGACCCAGTACTTC.

This clone turned up a few times. The chain employs TRBV28 and TRBJ2-3, with TRBD1 identical over 7 bases. Germline V lookup: CDR1 MDHEN, CDR2 SYDVKM. Trimming removed 5 bases from V and 0 bases from J; junction bases left unmatched: 11. CDR3 length: 17 residues. CDR3 nucleotide sequence: TGTGCCAGCAGTCCAAACAGGGGCCGGGGTAGCACAGATACGCAGTATTTT. Translation: CASSPNRGRGSTDTQYF. The full variable domain, rest sourced from reference TRBV28 and TRBJ2-3, is DVKVTQSSRYLVKRTGEKVFLECVQDMDHENMFWYRQDPGLGLRLIYFSYDVKMKEKGDIPEGYSVSREKKERFSLILESASTNQTSMYLCASSPNRGRGSTDTQYFGPGTRLTVL.